This TCR beta chain is from a study of T-cell memory formation after mild COVID-19. Study at large: Across donors, TCR clusters were largely donor specific.

The table lists this clonotype with many counts. Its antigen remains unknown. Study-level points and caveats: CD4/CD8 balance characterized clones contracting day 15 to 85, and CD4+ skew characterized later expanders.

Germline loops: CDR1 MDHEN, CDR2 SYDVKM. CDR3 length equals 12 residues. The V end lost 6 bases, the J end lost 2 bases, and 6 bases lay between the germline ends. TCRdb reanalysed the 5' RACE reads using MiXCR and keeps one entry per CDR3 protein. Of 210,000 or so distinct CDR3 sequences in the sample, 15% to 20% were seen once. This receptor was identified in an adult woman who had mild COVID-19 (a few samples of this study predate the infection). Cell type and time point are not known. The sequenced sample was PBMCs or a T cell subset sorted from them (not recorded which). The chain has TRBV28 and TRBJ2-3; D is ambiguous. CDR3 amino acids: CASSKITDTQYF. DNA for the CDR3: TGTGCCAGCAGCAAGATCACAGATACGCAGTATTTT.